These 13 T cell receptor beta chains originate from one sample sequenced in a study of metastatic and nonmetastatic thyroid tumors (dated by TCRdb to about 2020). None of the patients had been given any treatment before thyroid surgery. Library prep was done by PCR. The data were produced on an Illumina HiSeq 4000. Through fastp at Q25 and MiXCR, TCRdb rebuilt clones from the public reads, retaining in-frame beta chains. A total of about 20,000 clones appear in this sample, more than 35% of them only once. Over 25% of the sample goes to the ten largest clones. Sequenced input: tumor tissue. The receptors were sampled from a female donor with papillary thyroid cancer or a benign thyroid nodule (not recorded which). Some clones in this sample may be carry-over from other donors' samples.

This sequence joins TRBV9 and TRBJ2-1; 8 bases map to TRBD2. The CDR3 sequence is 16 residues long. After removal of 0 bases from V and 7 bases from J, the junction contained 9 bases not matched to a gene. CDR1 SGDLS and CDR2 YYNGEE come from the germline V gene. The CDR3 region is CASSVGSAGGGNEQFF. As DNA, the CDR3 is TGTGCCAGCAGCGTAGGATCGGCGGGAGGAGGGAATGAGCAGTTCTTC.

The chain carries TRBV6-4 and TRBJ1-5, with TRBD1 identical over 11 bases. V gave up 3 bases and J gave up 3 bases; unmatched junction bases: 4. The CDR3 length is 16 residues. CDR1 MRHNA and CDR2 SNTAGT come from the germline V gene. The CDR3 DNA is TGTGCCAGCAGTGATAGGGGACAGGGGGACAATCAGCCCCAGCATTTT. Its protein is CASSDRGQGDNQPQHF.

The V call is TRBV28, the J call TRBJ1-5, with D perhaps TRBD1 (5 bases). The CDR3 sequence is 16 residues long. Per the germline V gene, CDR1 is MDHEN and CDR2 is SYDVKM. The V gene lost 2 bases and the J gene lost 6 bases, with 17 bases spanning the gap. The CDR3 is CASSLQGGSGGQPQHF. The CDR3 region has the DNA TGTGCCAGCAGTTTACAGGGCGGGTCCGGGGGTCAGCCCCAGCATTTT.

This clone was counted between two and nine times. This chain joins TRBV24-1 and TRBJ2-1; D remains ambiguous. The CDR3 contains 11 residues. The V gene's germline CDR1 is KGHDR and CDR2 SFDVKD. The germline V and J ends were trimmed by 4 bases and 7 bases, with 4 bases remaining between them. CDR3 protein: CATSEDNEQFF. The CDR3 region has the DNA TGTGCCACCAGTGAGGATAATGAGCAGTTCTTC.

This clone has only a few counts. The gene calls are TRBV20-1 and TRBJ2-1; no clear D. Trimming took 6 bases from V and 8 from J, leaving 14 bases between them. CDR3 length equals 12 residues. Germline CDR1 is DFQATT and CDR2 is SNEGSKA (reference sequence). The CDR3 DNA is TGCAGTGCCCGGGTTGGCGGCTATGAGCAGTTCTTC. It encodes CSARVGGYEQFF.

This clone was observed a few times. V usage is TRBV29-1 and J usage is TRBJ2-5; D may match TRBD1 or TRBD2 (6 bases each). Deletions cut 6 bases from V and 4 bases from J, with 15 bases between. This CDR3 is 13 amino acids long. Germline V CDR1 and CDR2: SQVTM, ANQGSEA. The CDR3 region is CSVAQGLGETQYF. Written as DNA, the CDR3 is TGCAGCGTCGCACAGGGACTCGGAGAGACCCAGTACTTC.

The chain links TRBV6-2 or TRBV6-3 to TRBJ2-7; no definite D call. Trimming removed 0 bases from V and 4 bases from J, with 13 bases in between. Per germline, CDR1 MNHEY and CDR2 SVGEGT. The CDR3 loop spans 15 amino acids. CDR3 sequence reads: CASSYSISWDYEQYF. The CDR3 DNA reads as TGTGCCAGCAGTTACTCGATCTCCTGGGATTACGAGCAGTACTTC.

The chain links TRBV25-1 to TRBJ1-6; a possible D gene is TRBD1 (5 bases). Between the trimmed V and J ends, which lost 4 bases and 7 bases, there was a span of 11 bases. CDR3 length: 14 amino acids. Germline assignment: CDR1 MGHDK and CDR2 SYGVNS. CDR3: CASSARQWNSPLHF. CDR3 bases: TGTGCCAGCAGTGCCCGACAGTGGAATTCACCCCTCCACTTT.

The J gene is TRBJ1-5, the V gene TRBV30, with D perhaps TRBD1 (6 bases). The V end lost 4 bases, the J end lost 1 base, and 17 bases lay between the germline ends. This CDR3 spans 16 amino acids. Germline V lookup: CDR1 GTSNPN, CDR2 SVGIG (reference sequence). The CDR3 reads CAWKVRGVSSNQPQHF. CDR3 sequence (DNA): TGTGCCTGGAAGGTGAGGGGGGTCTCAAGCAATCAGCCCCAGCATTTT.

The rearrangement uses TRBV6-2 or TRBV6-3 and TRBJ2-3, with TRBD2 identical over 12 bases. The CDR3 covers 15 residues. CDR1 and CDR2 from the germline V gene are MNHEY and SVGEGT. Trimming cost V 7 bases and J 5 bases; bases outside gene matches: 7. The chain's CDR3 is CASMLLAGGQDTQYF. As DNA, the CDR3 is TGTGCCAGCATGTTGCTAGCGGGAGGGCAAGATACGCAGTATTTT.

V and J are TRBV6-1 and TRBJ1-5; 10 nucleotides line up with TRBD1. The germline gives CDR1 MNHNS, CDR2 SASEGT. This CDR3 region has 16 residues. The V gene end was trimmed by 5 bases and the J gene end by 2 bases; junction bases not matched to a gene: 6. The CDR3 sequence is CASSPDGQGGNQPQHF. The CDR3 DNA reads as TGTGCCAGCAGTCCCGATGGACAGGGGGGCAATCAGCCCCAGCATTTT.

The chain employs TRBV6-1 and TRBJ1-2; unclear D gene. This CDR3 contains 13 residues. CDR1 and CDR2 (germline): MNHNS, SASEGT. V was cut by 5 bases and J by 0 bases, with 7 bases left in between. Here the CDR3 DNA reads TGTGCCAGCAGTCAAGGGACTAACTATGGCTACACCTTC. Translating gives CASSQGTNYGYTF.

The CDR3 here is CSARDPREGLTYEQYF. CDR3 nucleotides: TGCAGTGCTAGAGATCCCCGGGAGGGCCTCACCTACGAGCAGTACTTC. The chain uses TRBV20-1 and TRBJ2-7; 8 nucleotides match TRBD2. V was clipped by 0 bases and J by 2 bases; unmatched bases: 9. Germline V gene lookup returns CDR1 DFQATT and CDR2 SNEGSKA (reference sequence). The length of the CDR3 is 16 residues.